The rows below give T cell receptor beta chains drawn from one sample of a study of regulatory T cells in long-lasting Graves disease. TCRdb fed the multiplex PCR reads into MiXCR, producing one record per CDR3 protein. The data contain around 420,000 distinct CDR3 sequences, over 12% of them seen just once; the ten biggest clones take up approximately 7.8%. The sample also formed part of further work on T cells in Graves' hyperthyroidism and ophthalmopathy.

This specimen was peripheral blood mononuclear cells (PBMCs), taken at new diagnosis, from a patient treated with antithyroid drugs. The receptor source for this set is a woman aged 40 to 50 with Graves disease. Both conserved end residues are part of each CDR3. A D gene is named only where the DNA matches it firmly. Size tells how often a clone was seen (once, few, many) or the class of an expanded clone, and some rows leave it out.

J,size,V,D,CDR3,DNA
TRBJ1-1,-,TRBV6-1,-,CASQDLNTEAFF,TGTGCCAGCCAAGATCTGAACACTGAAGCTTTCTTT
TRBJ2-7,many,TRBV28,TRBD1,CASSSQSPTGGSYEQYF,TGTGCCAGCAGTTCCCAAAGTCCGACAGGGGGTTCCTACGAGCAGTACTTC
TRBJ2-7,few,TRBV20-1,-,CSARKLRGAPEYEQYF,TGCAGTGCTAGGAAATTAAGGGGAGCCCCCGAATACGAGCAGTACTTC
TRBJ2-7,-,TRBV6-1,-,CASIGANSYEQYF,TGTGCCAGCATAGGGGCCAACTCCTACGAGCAGTACTTC
TRBJ2-1,many,TRBV28,TRBD2,CASRPGGPYNEQFF,TGTGCCAGCAGACCGGGAGGACCCTACAATGAGCAGTTCTTC
TRBJ2-5,many,TRBV7-8,TRBD2,CASSFLTSGRSETQYF,TGTGCCAGCAGCTTTCTGACTAGCGGGAGATCAGAGACCCAGTACTTC
TRBJ2-7,-,TRBV7-9,-,CASSFAEYEQYF,TGTGCCAGCAGCTTTGCAGAGTACGAGCAGTACTTC
TRBJ1-1,many,TRBV30,-,CAWSSNPGGRAEAFF,TGTGCCTGGAGTTCCAACCCTGGGGGCCGGGCTGAAGCTTTCTTT
TRBJ2-1,-,TRBV19,-,CASSIIGSGGDSYNEQFF,TGTGCCAGTAGTATAATCGGCAGCGGAGGGGATTCCTACAATGAGCAGTTCTTC
TRBJ2-2,many,TRBV3-1,-,CASRPQAPNTGELFF,TGTGCCAGCAGACCTCAAGCTCCGAACACCGGGGAGCTGTTTTTT
TRBJ2-3,many,TRBV7-9,TRBD2,CASRLDLGLAGEAGTDTQYF,TGTGCCAGCAGGTTAGACCTGGGACTAGCGGGAGAGGCTGGCACAGATACGCAGTATTTT
TRBJ1-1,many,TRBV28,-,CASSFASGEPMTFF,TGTGCCAGCAGTTTTGCATCGGGGGAGCCTATGACTTTCTTT